What follows are 3 T cell receptor beta chains derived from one specimen sequenced in a study of T cells in Graves' hyperthyroidism and ophthalmopathy. RNA transcripts were the template for amplifying TCR beta CDR3 regions. HTBI primers were used for first-round RT-PCR of the TCR CDR3. A single record per CDR3 protein comes from TCRdb applying MiXCR to the multiplex PCR reads. Of 450,000 to 700,000 distinct CDR3 sequences listed, just over 45% were seen once; the top ten hold 7.5% to 8.5%. Input material: peripheral blood or thyroid tissue (not recorded which). The receptors stem from a woman under 30 with Graves' hyperthyroidism.

In its sample, this clonotype was seen once. The chain combines TRBV7-3 with TRBJ1-2, with D maybe TRBD1 (5 bases). Germline V gives CDR1 SGHTA, CDR2 FQGTGA. The CDR3 totals 13 residues. V lost 5 bases and J lost 3, with 10 bases in between. CDR3 bases: TGTGCCAGCAGCCCATGGGGGGACTATGGCTACACCTTC. This gives the protein CASSPWGDYGYTF.

This clonotype was detected a few times. V usage is TRBV5-1 and J usage is TRBJ1-1; 8 bases agree with TRBD1. After removal of 4 bases from V and 4 bases from J, the junction contained 18 bases not matched to a gene. The CDR3 has 18 residues. CDR1 is SGHRS, CDR2 YFSETQ, per germline. The CDR3 loop reads CASSRTGIRGPRGTEAFF. DNA for the CDR3: TGCGCCAGCAGCCGGACAGGGATAAGGGGGCCGAGGGGCACTGAAGCTTTCTTT.

This clonotype was counted at least ten times. This sequence joins TRBV7-9 and TRBJ1-4; no firm D call. V was trimmed by 1 base and J by 7 bases, leaving 7 bases between them. This CDR3 spans 13 amino acids. Germline V gene data show CDR1 as SEHNR and CDR2 as FQNEAQ (reference sequence). The CDR3 region has the DNA TGTGCCAGCAGCTTAGGGCCCGTTGAAAAACTGTTTTTT. It is translated as CASSLGPVEKLFF.